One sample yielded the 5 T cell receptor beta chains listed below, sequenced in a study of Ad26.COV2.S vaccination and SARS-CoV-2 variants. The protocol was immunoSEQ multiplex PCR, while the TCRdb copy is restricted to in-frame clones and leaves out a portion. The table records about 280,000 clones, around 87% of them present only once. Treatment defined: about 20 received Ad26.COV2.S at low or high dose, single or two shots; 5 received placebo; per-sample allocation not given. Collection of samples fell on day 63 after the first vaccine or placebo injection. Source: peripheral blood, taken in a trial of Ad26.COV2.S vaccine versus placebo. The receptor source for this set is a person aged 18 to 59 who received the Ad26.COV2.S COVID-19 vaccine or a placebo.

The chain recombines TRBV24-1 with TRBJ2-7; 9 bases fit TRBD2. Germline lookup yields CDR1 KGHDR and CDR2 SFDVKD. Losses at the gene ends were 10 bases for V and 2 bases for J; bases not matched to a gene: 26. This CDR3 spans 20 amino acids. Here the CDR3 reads CATLPLICSSGAGGPYEQYF. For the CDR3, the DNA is TGTGCCACTCTCCCATTGATTTGCAGCTCAGGCGCGGGAGGGCCCTACGAGCAGTACTTC.

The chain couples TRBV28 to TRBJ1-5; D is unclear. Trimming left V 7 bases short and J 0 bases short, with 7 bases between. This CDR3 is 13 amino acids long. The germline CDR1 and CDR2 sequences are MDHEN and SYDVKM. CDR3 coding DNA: TGTGCCAGCAAAAAGTCTAGCAATCAGCCCCAGCATTTT. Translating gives CASKKSSNQPQHF.

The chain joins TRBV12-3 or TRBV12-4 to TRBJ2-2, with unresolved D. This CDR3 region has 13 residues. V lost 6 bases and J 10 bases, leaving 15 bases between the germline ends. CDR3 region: CASSPSINVELFF. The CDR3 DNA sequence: TGTGCCAGCAGCCCCTCCATAAACGTGGAGCTGTTTTTT.

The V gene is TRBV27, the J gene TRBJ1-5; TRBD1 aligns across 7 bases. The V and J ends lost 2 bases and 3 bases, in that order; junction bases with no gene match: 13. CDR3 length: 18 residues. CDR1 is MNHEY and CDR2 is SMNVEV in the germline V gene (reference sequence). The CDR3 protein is CASSLIRGGLGNNQPQHF. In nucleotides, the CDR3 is TGTGCCAGCAGTTTAATCAGGGGGGGATTAGGTAACAATCAGCCCCAGCATTTT.

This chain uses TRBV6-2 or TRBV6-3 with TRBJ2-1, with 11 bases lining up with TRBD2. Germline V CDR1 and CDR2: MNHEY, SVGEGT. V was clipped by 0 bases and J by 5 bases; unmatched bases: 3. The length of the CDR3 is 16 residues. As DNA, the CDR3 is TGTGCCAGCAGTTACTCCCTAGCGGGGGGAGACAATGAGCAGTTCTTC. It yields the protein CASSYSLAGGDNEQFF.